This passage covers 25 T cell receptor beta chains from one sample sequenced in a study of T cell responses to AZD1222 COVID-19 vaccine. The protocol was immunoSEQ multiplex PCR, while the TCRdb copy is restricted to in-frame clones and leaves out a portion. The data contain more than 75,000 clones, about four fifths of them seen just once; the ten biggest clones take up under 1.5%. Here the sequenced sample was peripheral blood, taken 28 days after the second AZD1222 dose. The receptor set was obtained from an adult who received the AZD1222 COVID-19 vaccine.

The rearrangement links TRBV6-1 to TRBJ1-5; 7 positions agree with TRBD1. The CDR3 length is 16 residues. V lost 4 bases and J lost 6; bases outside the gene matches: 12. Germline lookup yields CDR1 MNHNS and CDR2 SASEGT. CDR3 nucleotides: TGTGCCAGCAGTGTTATTACAGGGGTGTCGGGTCAGCCCCAGCATTTT. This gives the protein CASSVITGVSGQPQHF.

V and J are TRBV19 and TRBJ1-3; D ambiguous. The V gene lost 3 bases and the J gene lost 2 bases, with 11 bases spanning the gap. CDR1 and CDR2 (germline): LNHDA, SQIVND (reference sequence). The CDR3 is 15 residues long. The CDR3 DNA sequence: TGTGCCAGTAGTATCGGTGCAGGCCCTGGAAACACCATATATTTT. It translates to CASSIGAGPGNTIYF. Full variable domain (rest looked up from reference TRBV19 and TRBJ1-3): DGGITQSPKYLFRKEGQNVTLSCEQNLNHDAMYWYRQDPGQGLRLIYYSQIVNDFQKGDIAEGYSVSREKKESFPLTVTSAQKNPTAFYLCASSIGAGPGNTIYFGEGSWLTVV.

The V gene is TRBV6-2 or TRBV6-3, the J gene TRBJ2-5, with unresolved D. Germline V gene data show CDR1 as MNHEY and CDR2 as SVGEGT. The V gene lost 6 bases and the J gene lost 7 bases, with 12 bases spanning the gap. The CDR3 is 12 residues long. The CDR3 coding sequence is TGTGCCAGCAGCGCGACCAGGAGGACCCAGTACTTC. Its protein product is CASSATRRTQYF.

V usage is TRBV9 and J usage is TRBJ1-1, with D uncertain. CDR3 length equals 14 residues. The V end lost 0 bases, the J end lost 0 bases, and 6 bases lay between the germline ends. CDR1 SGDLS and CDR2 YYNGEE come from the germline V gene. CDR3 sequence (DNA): TGTGCCAGCAGCGTAGAGTGGTTGAACACTGAAGCTTTCTTT. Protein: CASSVEWLNTEAFF.

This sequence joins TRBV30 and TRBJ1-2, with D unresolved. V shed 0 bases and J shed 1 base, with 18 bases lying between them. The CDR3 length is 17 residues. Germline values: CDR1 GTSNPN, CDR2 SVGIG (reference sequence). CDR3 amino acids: CAWSVPGLREGNYGYTF. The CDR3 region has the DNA TGTGCCTGGAGTGTACCGGGGTTACGCGAAGGTAACTATGGCTACACCTTC.

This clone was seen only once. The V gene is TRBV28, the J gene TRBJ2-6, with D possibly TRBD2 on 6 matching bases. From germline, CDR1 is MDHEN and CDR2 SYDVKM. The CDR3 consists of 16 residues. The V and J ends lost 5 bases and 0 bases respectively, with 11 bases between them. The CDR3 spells CASSMGGSSGANVLTF. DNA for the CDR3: TGTGCCAGCAGTATGGGGGGTAGCTCTGGGGCCAACGTCCTGACTTTC.

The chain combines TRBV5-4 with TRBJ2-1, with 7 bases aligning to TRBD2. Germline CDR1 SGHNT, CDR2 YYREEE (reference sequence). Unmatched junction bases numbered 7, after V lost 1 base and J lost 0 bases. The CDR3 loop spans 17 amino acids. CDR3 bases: TGTGCCAGCAGCTTGAACGGTGGCGGGGGCTCCTACAATGAGCAGTTCTTC. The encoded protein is CASSLNGGGGSYNEQFF. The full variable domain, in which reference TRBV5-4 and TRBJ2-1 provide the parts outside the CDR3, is ETGVTQSPTHLIKTRGQQVTLRCSSQSGHNTVSWYQQALGQGPQFIFQYYREEENGRGNFPPRFSGLQFPNYSSELNVNALELDDSALYLCASSLNGGGGSYNEQFFGPGTRLTVL.

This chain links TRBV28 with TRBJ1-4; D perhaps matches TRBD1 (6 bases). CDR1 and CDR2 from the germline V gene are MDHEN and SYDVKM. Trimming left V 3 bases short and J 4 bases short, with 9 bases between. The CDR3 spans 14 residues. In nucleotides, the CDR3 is TGTGCCAGCAGTTTTACAGGGAGTAATGAAAAACTGTTTTTT. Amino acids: CASSFTGSNEKLFF.

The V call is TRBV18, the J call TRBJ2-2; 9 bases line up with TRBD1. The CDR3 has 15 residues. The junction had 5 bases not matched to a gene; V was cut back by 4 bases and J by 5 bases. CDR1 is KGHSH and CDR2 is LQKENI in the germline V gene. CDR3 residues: CASSQRTGDTGELFF. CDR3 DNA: TGTGCCAGCTCACAGCGGACAGGGGATACCGGGGAGCTGTTTTTT.

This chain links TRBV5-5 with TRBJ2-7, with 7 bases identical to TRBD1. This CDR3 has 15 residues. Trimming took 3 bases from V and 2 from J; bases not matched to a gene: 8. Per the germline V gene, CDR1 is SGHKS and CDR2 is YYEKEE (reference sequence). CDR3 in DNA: TGTGCCAGCAGCTCTCGGTGGGACAGCACCTACGAGCAGTACTTC. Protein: CASSSRWDSTYEQYF.

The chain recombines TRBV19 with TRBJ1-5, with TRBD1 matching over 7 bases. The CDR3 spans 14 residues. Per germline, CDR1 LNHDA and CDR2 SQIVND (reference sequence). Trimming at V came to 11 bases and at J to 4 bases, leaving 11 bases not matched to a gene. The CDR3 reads CAANRGEGNQPQHF. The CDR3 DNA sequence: TGTGCCGCAAACAGGGGAGAAGGGAATCAGCCCCAGCATTTT.

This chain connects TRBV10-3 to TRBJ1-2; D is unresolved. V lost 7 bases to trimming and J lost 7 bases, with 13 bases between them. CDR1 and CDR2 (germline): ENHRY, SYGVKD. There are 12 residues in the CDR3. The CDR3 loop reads CAINQLWGGYTF. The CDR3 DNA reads TGTGCCATCAATCAGTTATGGGGTGGCTACACCTTC.

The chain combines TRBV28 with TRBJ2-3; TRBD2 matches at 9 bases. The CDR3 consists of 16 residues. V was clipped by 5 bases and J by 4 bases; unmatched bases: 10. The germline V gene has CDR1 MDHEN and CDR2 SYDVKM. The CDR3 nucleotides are TGTGCCAGCAGTCTACCAGCGGGAGGAGTGTCAGATACGCAGTATTTT. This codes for CASSLPAGGVSDTQYF.

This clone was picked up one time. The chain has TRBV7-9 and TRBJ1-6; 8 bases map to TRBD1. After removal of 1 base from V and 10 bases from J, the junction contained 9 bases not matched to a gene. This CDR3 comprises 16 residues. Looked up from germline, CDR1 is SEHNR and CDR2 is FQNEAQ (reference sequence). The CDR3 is CASSLGEQGGWSPLHF. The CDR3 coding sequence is TGTGCCAGCAGCTTAGGCGAACAGGGGGGATGGTCACCCCTCCACTTT.

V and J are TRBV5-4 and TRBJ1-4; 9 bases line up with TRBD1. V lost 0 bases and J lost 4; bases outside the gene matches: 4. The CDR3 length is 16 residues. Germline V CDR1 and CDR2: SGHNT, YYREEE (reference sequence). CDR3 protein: CASSLGGQGLNEKLFF. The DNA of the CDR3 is TGTGCCAGCAGCTTGGGGGGACAGGGCCTTAATGAAAAACTGTTTTTT.

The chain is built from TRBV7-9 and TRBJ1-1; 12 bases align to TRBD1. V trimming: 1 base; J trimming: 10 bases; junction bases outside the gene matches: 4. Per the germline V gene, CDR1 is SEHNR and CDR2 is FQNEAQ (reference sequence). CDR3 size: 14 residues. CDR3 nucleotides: TGTGCCAGCAGCTTAGGGGGACAGGGGGCCTTAGCTTTCTTT. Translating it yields CASSLGGQGALAFF.

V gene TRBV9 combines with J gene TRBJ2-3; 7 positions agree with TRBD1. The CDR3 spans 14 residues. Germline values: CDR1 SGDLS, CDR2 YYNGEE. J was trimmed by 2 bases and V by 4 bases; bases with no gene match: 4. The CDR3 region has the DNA TGTGCCAGCAGCCGGGACAGTTACACAGATACGCAGTATTTT. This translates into CASSRDSYTDTQYF. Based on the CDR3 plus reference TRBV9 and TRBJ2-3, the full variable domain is DSGVTQTPKHLITATGQRVTLRCSPRSGDLSVYWYQQSLDQGLQFLIQYYNGEERAKGNILERFSAQQFPDLHSELNLSSLELGDSALYFCASSRDSYTDTQYFGPGTRLTVL.

The CDR3 is CASSPHPRAMTSTDTQYF. In DNA form, the CDR3 reads TGTGCCAGCAGCCCCCATCCGAGGGCCATGACTAGCACAGATACGCAGTATTTT. This chain joins TRBV7-3 and TRBJ2-3, with D possibly TRBD2 on 5 matching bases. The CDR3 contains 18 residues. CDR1 is SGHTA, CDR2 FQGTGA, per germline. V was cut by 5 bases and J by 0 bases, with 21 bases left in between.

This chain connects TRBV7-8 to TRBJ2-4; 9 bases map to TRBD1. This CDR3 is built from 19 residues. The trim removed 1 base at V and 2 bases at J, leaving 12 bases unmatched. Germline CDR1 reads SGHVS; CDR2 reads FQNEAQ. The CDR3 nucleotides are TGTGCCAGCAGCTTAGTAACCGGGACAGGGCTCCTCTCCAAAAACATTCAGTACTTC. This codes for CASSLVTGTGLLSKNIQYF.

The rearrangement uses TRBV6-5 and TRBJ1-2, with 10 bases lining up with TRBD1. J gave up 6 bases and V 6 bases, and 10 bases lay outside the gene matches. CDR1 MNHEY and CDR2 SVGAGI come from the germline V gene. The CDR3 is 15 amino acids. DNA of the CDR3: TGTGCCAGCAGGAGACAGGGGGCGCGCGGAGATGGCTACACCTTC. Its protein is CASRRQGARGDGYTF.

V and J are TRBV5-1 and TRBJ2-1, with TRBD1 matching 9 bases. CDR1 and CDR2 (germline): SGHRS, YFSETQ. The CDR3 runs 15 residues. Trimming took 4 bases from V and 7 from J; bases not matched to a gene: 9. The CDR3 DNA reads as TGCGCCAGCAGCCTAGGACAGGGGAGTATGAATGAGCAGTTCTTC. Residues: CASSLGQGSMNEQFF.

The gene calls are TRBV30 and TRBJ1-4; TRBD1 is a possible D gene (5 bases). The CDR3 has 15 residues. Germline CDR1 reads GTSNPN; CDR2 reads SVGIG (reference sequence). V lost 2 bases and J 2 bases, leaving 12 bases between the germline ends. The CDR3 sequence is CAWSTLGGTNEKLFF. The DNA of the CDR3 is TGTGCCTGGAGTACCCTCGGGGGTACTAATGAAAAACTGTTTTTT.

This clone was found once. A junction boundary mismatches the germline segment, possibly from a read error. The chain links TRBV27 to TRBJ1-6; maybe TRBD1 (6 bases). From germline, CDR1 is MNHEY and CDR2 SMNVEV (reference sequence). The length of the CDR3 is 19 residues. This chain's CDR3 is CASSLSPYLGQGGGSPLHF. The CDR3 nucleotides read TGTGCCAGCAGTCTATCTCCCTACTTGGGACAAGGAGGCGGTTCACCCCTCCACTTT.

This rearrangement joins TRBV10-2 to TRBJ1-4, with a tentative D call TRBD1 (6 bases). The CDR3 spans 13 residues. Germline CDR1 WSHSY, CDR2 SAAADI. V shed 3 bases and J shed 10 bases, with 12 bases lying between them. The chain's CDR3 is CASSEQGGGKLFF. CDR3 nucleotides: TGCGCCAGCAGTGAACAGGGTGGCGGAAAACTGTTTTTT.

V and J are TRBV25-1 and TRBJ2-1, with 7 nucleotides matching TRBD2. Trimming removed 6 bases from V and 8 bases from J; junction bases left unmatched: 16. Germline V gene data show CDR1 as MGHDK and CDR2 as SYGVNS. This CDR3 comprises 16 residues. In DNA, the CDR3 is TGTGCCAGCAGCACAATAGGGGAGGGCCTTACTTATGAGCAGTTCTTC. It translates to CASSTIGEGLTYEQFF.